Here is one TCR beta chain with its context. The CDR3 totals 15 residues. CDR1 and CDR2 from the germline V gene are MRHNA and SNTAGT. The V and J ends lost 9 bases and 0 bases, in that order; junction bases with no gene match: 5. Measured with immunoSEQ multiplex PCR; TCRdb has only the in-frame clones, and not every one. The top ten clones hold approximately 4.8% of a sample with about 160,000 clones, around 90% of them seen once. This sample was taken from a study of T cell responses to AZD1222 COVID-19 vaccine. This material consisted of peripheral blood, taken on day 0 of AZD1222 vaccination. The sequence was collected from an adult in good health. V usage is TRBV6-4 and J usage is TRBJ1-5, with 10 bases aligning to TRBD1. The CDR3 here is CARGDRGHSNQPQHF. In DNA, the CDR3 is TGTGCCAGAGGGGACAGGGGCCATAGCAATCAGCCCCAGCATTTT.